The 15 T cell receptor beta chains in this list originate from one sample, sequenced in a study of Ad26.COV2.S vaccination and SARS-CoV-2 variants. Data came from immunoSEQ multiplex PCR; TCRdb stores just in-frame clones and leaves some out. The sample yields about 320,000 clones, 70% to 90% seen once. Treatment: 15 to 20 received Ad26.COV2.S at low or high dose, single or two shots; about five received placebo; per-sample allocation not given. On day 63 after the first injection, vaccine and placebo recipients gave samples. This material consisted of peripheral blood, taken in a trial of Ad26.COV2.S vaccine versus placebo. These receptor sequences come from a person between 18 and 60 years old who received the Ad26.COV2.S COVID-19 vaccine or a placebo.

The chain has TRBV5-4 and TRBJ1-2; 8 bases are shared with TRBD1. This CDR3 is 16 amino acids long. Germline V gene data show CDR1 as SGHNT and CDR2 as YYREEE (reference sequence). The V gene end was trimmed by 4 bases and the J gene end by 5 bases; junction bases not matched to a gene: 13. The CDR3 spells CASSQNLQTGEYGYTF. CDR3 sequence (DNA): TGTGCCAGCAGCCAAAACTTGCAGACAGGGGAATATGGCTACACCTTC.

This sequence joins TRBV2 and TRBJ2-2; possibly TRBD1 for D (6 bases). Trimming took 8 bases from V and 0 from J, leaving 16 bases between them. Germline-derived CDR1 and CDR2 are SNHLY and FYNNEI. The CDR3 length is 16 residues. CDR3 sequence (DNA): TGTGCCAGCTTACAGGGTCCCATAACGAACACCGGGGAGCTGTTTTTT. It yields the protein CASLQGPITNTGELFF.

In this sample, this clone turned up a few times. The chain is built from TRBV12-3 or TRBV12-4 and TRBJ1-2, with TRBD1 matching 7 bases. V shed 6 bases and J 7 bases; nucleotides not matched to a gene: 8. The CDR3 consists of 13 residues. In DNA form, the CDR3 reads TGTGCCAGCAGGGAGACAGGGAAGAGTGGCTACACCTTC. Protein sequence: CASRETGKSGYTF.

The chain couples TRBV3-1 (or the pseudogene TRBV3-2) to TRBJ2-2, with 11 nucleotides matching TRBD2. This CDR3 contains 16 residues. The ends lost 3 bases at V and 6 bases at J; junction bases unmatched: 6. CDR1 LGHDT and CDR2 YNNKEL come from the germline V gene (reference sequence). The CDR3 sequence is CASSQAGLAEAGELFF. CDR3 sequence (DNA): TGTGCCAGCAGCCAGGCGGGACTAGCGGAAGCCGGGGAGCTGTTTTTT.

The chain uses TRBV7-8 and TRBJ2-7; 11 bases match TRBD2. This CDR3 is built from 18 residues. Germline V gives CDR1 SGHVS, CDR2 FQNEAQ. Trimming took 5 bases from V and 8 from J; bases not matched to a gene: 20. Here the CDR3 reads CASSKTLLAGGRDFQQYF. Here the CDR3 DNA reads TGTGCCAGCAGCAAAACCCTCTTAGCGGGGGGGCGGGACTTCCAGCAGTACTTC.

The chain couples TRBV2 to TRBJ2-3; D might be TRBD2 (5 bases). The CDR3 sequence is 13 residues long. Germline assignment: CDR1 SNHLY and CDR2 FYNNEI. The V and J ends lost 8 bases and 1 base respectively, with 10 bases between them. CDR3 bases: TGTGCCAGCGGCTTGCGGGGCACAGATACGCAGTATTTT. Translating gives CASGLRGTDTQYF.

CDR3 sequence reads: CASSTHLPGQGADTIYF. For the CDR3, the DNA is TGTGCCAGTAGTACCCATCTACCGGGACAGGGGGCGGACACCATATATTTT. The V and J genes are TRBV19 and TRBJ1-3, with 12 bases aligning to TRBD1. The V gene's germline CDR1 is LNHDA and CDR2 SQIVND (reference sequence). V trimming: 4 bases; J trimming: 8 bases; junction bases outside the gene matches: 12. The CDR3 is 17 amino acids. The whole variable domain, filled in from reference TRBV19 and TRBJ1-3, reads DGGITQSPKYLFRKEGQNVTLSCEQNLNHDAMYWYRQDPGQGLRLIYYSQIVNDFQKGDIAEGYSVSREKKESFPLTVTSAQKNPTAFYLCASSTHLPGQGADTIYFGEGSWLTVV.

The table lists this clone with many counts. The chain couples TRBV7-2 to TRBJ2-5, with D possibly being TRBD2 (6 bases). The V and J ends lost 4 bases and 5 bases respectively, with 17 bases between them. The CDR3 loop spans 15 amino acids. From germline, CDR1 is SGHTA and CDR2 FQGNSA. CDR3 sequence reads: CASSSDYLKGETQYF. Here the CDR3 DNA reads TGTGCCAGCAGCTCGGACTACCTTAAGGGGGAGACCCAGTACTTC.

In this sample, this clone turned up once. The chain recombines TRBV10-3 with TRBJ2-5, with 8 bases lining up with TRBD2. The CDR3 has 17 residues. J was trimmed by 5 bases and V by 0 bases; bases with no gene match: 11. Germline-derived CDR1 and CDR2 are ENHRY and SYGVKD. The CDR3 here is CAISESTFSGVGETQYF. The CDR3 DNA is TGTGCCATCAGTGAGTCGACATTTAGCGGGGTAGGGGAGACCCAGTACTTC.

The chain links TRBV28 to TRBJ1-2, with a tentative D call TRBD1 (5 bases). V lost 9 bases and J lost 4, with 18 bases in between. Germline V gene lookup returns CDR1 MDHEN and CDR2 SYDVKM. The CDR3 has 14 amino acids. Here the CDR3 reads CASDRDGGGYGYTF. The DNA for the CDR3 is TGTGCCAGTGACCGGGACGGTGGGGGCTATGGCTACACCTTC.

CDR3 amino acids: CASNNKGIGLGYTF. The CDR3, as DNA: TGTGCCAGCAATAACAAGGGGATAGGGCTCGGCTACACCTTC. The V and J genes are TRBV6-5 and TRBJ1-2, with D possibly TRBD1 on 5 matching bases. CDR1 and CDR2 from the germline V gene are MNHEY and SVGAGI. Trimming left V 7 bases short and J 8 bases short, with 20 bases between. The CDR3 loop spans 14 amino acids.

The V gene is TRBV12-3 or TRBV12-4, the J gene TRBJ1-2; D gene uncertain. Trimming pared 4 bases from V and 6 bases from J, leaving 6 bases between. The CDR3 has 11 amino acids. CDR3 loop: CASSSLHGYTF. CDR3 DNA sequence: TGTGCCAGCAGTTCGCTCCATGGCTACACCTTC.

The chain links TRBV30 to TRBJ1-2; no reliable D call. Germline V gene data show CDR1 as GTSNPN and CDR2 as SVGIG (reference sequence). V lost 3 bases and J lost 1, with 12 bases in between. The CDR3 is 14 residues long. CDR3 protein: CAWRSLFRNYGYTF. The DNA of the CDR3 is TGTGCCTGGAGATCTTTATTTCGTAACTATGGCTACACCTTC.

Ten or more counts support this clone. Other DNA sequences in this specimen translate into the identical CDR3. The chain employs TRBV5-1 and TRBJ1-1, with TRBD1 matching over 7 bases. Germline lookup yields CDR1 SGHRS and CDR2 YFSETQ. The J segment lost 1 base and the V segment lost 3 bases, leaving 6 bases of the junction unmatched. The CDR3 is 15 amino acids. Written as DNA, the CDR3 is TGCGCCAGCAGCTCCGGAAGACAGGGGAACACTGAAGCTTTCTTT. Its protein product is CASSSGRQGNTEAFF.

The chain joins TRBV10-1 to TRBJ1-2; maybe TRBD1 (5 bases). The germline V gene has CDR1 WNHNN and CDR2 SYGVQD (reference sequence). The CDR3 is 16 residues long. V was shortened by 2 bases and J by 4 bases, with 17 bases between the two germline ends. The CDR3 reads CASSERAGTGIYGYTF. The CDR3 coding sequence is TGCGCCAGCAGTGAGCGGGCCGGGACCGGGATCTATGGCTACACCTTC.